Listed below are T cell receptor beta chains from one sample, sequenced in a study of Ad26.COV2.S vaccination and SARS-CoV-2 variants. Repertoires were generated with immunoSEQ multiplex PCR, while TCRdb's copy carries only in-frame clones and drops some. The sample consists of hundreds of thousands of clones, approximately 90% of them appearing once. Sequencing used peripheral blood, obtained in a trial of Ad26.COV2.S vaccine versus placebo. These receptors were collected from a person between 18 and 60 years old who received the Ad26.COV2.S COVID-19 vaccine or a placebo. The CDR3 runs from the conserved cysteine through the conserved F or W. The order of the fields is J gene, V gene, D gene, clone size, CDR3 DNA, CDR3 protein. A D gene is named only where the DNA matches it firmly. Clone size is stated in some rows and not others, as once, few, many or a class when expanded.

J: TRBJ1-4
V: TRBV11-2
D: -
size: -
DNA: TGTGCCAGCAGACCTCAGGGACCCACTGGTGAAAAACTGTTTTTT
CDR3: CASRPQGPTGEKLFF

J: TRBJ1-1
V: TRBV27
D: -
size: -
DNA: TGTGCCAGCAAACAAAACCCATTGGGGAACACTGAAGCTTTCTTT
CDR3: CASKQNPLGNTEAFF

J: TRBJ2-4
V: TRBV2
D: TRBD1
size: -
DNA: TGTGCCAGCACCCTAATGGGACAGGGAACGACGGGGTACAGCATTCAGTACTTC
CDR3: CASTLMGQGTTGYSIQYF

J: TRBJ1-5
V: TRBV27
D: -
size: -
DNA: TGTGCCAGCAGTTTTGCGTATGGGAGGCAGCCCCAGCATTTT
CDR3: CASSFAYGRQPQHF

J: TRBJ2-3
V: TRBV5-6
D: -
size: -
DNA: TGTGCCAGCAGCTCTACGGTTGTAGATACGCAGTATTTT
CDR3: CASSSTVVDTQYF

J: TRBJ2-1
V: TRBV27
D: TRBD2
size: -
DNA: TGTGCCAGCAGTTTACCAGCGGGAGCGGGCCATGAGCAGTTCTTC
CDR3: CASSLPAGAGHEQFF

J: TRBJ2-2
V: TRBV3-1/TRBV3-2
D: -
size: -
DNA: TGTGCCAGCAGCCCTCAGACTGACCTGGGGGAGCTGTTTTTT
CDR3: CASSPQTDLGELFF

J: TRBJ1-5
V: TRBV28
D: TRBD1
size: -
DNA: TGTGCCAGCATCTCCGGACAGGGTTACCAGCCCCAGCATTTT
CDR3: CASISGQGYQPQHF

J: TRBJ2-1
V: TRBV7-9
D: -
size: -
DNA: TGTGCCAGCAGCAACCAGGGCGTCGGTGAGCAGTTCTTC
CDR3: CASSNQGVGEQFF

J: TRBJ2-1
V: TRBV19
D: -
size: -
DNA: TGTGCCAGTAGTATAGATCTTGCGGGTGCGAACAATGAGCAGTTCTTC
CDR3: CASSIDLAGANNEQFF

J: TRBJ2-2
V: TRBV21-1
D: -
size: -
DNA: TGTGCCAGCAGCAATAGGACTAGCGGGTGCAAAACGAACACCGGGGAGCTGTTTTTT
CDR3: CASSNRTSGCKTNTGELFF

J: TRBJ1-3
V: TRBV9
D: TRBD1
size: -
DNA: TGTGCCAGCAGCGTAGCTACATCAGGGGGAGCCTCTGGAAACACCATATATTTT
CDR3: CASSVATSGGASGNTIYF

J: TRBJ2-5
V: TRBV4-1
D: TRBD2
size: -
DNA: TGCGCCAGCAGCCAAGATTGGCTAGCGGGAACCCAAGAGACCCAGTACTTC
CDR3: CASSQDWLAGTQETQYF

J: TRBJ1-1
V: TRBV6-5
D: TRBD1
size: -
DNA: TGTGCCAGCAGTAACTTCGGGACAGTCACTGAAGCTTTCTTT
CDR3: CASSNFGTVTEAFF

J: TRBJ2-2
V: TRBV19
D: TRBD1
size: few
DNA: TGTGCCAGTAGTGTTAGGACAGGGGTTGGCACCGGGGAGCTGTTTTTT
CDR3: CASSVRTGVGTGELFF

J: TRBJ1-4
V: TRBV30
D: -
size: -
DNA: TGTGCCTGGAGTGTACGGAGGCAAGGGGAAAAACTGTTTTTT
CDR3: CAWSVRRQGEKLFF

J: TRBJ1-4
V: TRBV11-2
D: TRBD1
size: -
DNA: TGTGCCAGCAGCGCCCCGGGACAGCGGAATGAAAAACTGTTTTTT
CDR3: CASSAPGQRNEKLFF

J: TRBJ1-5
V: TRBV5-3
D: -
size: -
DNA: TGTGCCAGAAGCGGAACCCGGCGGCCCCGTCCATTGAGCAATCAGCCCCAGCATTTT
CDR3: CARSGTRRPRPLSNQPQHF

J: TRBJ1-6
V: TRBV5-6
D: -
size: few
DNA: TGTGCCAGCAGCTCGCGGAGCTCCTATAATTCACCCCTCCACTTT
CDR3: CASSSRSSYNSPLHF

J: TRBJ1-4
V: TRBV10-3
D: -
size: -
DNA: TGTGCCATCAGAGATGCAACTAATGAAAAACTGTTTTTT
CDR3: CAIRDATNEKLFF

J: TRBJ2-3
V: TRBV3-1/TRBV3-2
D: TRBD2
size: -
DNA: TGTGCCAGCAGCCACGGACTAGCGGGAGGGCCAGATACGCAGTATTTT
CDR3: CASSHGLAGGPDTQYF

J: TRBJ2-1
V: TRBV7-6
D: TRBD2
size: once
DNA: TGTGCCAGCACCCTAGAGGGCGGGAGGGCCAACTACAATGAGCAGTTCTTC
CDR3: CASTLEGGRANYNEQFF

J: TRBJ2-3
V: TRBV4-1
D: TRBD2
size: -
DNA: TGCGCCAGCAGCCAAGTGACCGGGAGGGCCTTAGATACGCAGTATTTT
CDR3: CASSQVTGRALDTQYF

J: TRBJ2-2
V: TRBV27
D: TRBD2
size: -
DNA: TGTGCCAGCAGTTTGGCGGGAGCGGCCGGGGAGCTGTTTTTT
CDR3: CASSLAGAAGELFF

J: TRBJ2-1
V: TRBV4-2
D: TRBD2
size: -
DNA: TGTGCCAGCAGCGAACGACTAGCGGGAGCCTACAATGAGCAGTTCTTC
CDR3: CASSERLAGAYNEQFF

J: TRBJ2-7
V: TRBV11-3
D: TRBD1
size: -
DNA: TGTGCCAGCAGCAACCGGGACAGGGACTACGAGCAGTACTTC
CDR3: CASSNRDRDYEQYF

J: TRBJ2-7
V: TRBV19
D: -
size: -
DNA: TGTGCCAGTACCGGGACGGGGGAGCAGTACTTC
CDR3: CASTGTGEQYF

J: TRBJ1-5
V: TRBV6-5
D: -
size: -
DNA: TGTGCCAGCAGTTTCCTTTGGGGGCAGCCCCAGCATTTT
CDR3: CASSFLWGQPQHF

J: TRBJ2-7
V: TRBV21-1
D: -
size: -
DNA: TGTGCCAGCAGCGCCTTGACAGGGGGGCCCTACGAGCAGTACTTC
CDR3: CASSALTGGPYEQYF

J: TRBJ1-2
V: TRBV6-5
D: TRBD1
size: -
DNA: TGTGCCAGCAGTTACTCCCAGGGGGCAAGAGGCTACACCTTC
CDR3: CASSYSQGARGYTF

J: TRBJ2-3
V: TRBV4-2
D: -
size: -
DNA: TGTGCCAGCAGCCTCGGTACGAGCACAGATACGCAGTATTTT
CDR3: CASSLGTSTDTQYF

J: TRBJ1-1
V: TRBV10-2
D: -
size: -
DNA: TGCGCCAGCAGTGAGGGCGAAGACACTGAAGCTTTCTTT
CDR3: CASSEGEDTEAFF

J: TRBJ1-1
V: TRBV6-2/TRBV6-3
D: -
size: -
DNA: TGTGCCAGCAGTTACTCGACCCGAAGGCTTGAGACTGAAGCTTTCTTT
CDR3: CASSYSTRRLETEAFF

J: TRBJ1-2
V: TRBV28
D: -
size: -
DNA: TGTGCCAGTCTCGCCCCGGGCCTTATCTATGGCTACACCTTC
CDR3: CASLAPGLIYGYTF

J: TRBJ2-3
V: TRBV25-1
D: -
size: -
DNA: TGTGCCAGCAGTAGGGGGAGTGGGGATACGCAGTATTTT
CDR3: CASSRGSGDTQYF

J: TRBJ2-7
V: TRBV2
D: -
size: -
DNA: TGTGCCAGCAAACCGCTAACTCTAAGCTCCTACGAGCAGTACTTC
CDR3: CASKPLTLSSYEQYF

J: TRBJ2-1
V: TRBV6-2/TRBV6-3
D: TRBD2
size: -
DNA: TGTGCCAGCAGCAGCGGGAGAGAGTCCAGAAATGAGCAGTTCTTC
CDR3: CASSSGRESRNEQFF

J: TRBJ2-2
V: TRBV19
D: -
size: -
DNA: TGTGCCAGTAGTACTTGGGCACCTAACACCGGGGAGCTGTTTTTT
CDR3: CASSTWAPNTGELFF